These 21 T cell receptor beta chains were all obtained from the same sample, sequenced in a study of cytomegalovirus exposure and HLA in healthy donors. It was with 60 Vbeta and 13 Jbeta primers that the PCR ran. Repertoires were generated with immunoSEQ multiplex PCR, while TCRdb's copy carries only in-frame clones and drops some. The profile covers approximately 200,000 clones, with more than 75% appearing a single time and roughly 1.3% taken by the ten largest. Specimen: PBMCs. These receptors came from a human donor in good health.

This chain uses TRBV11-1 with TRBJ2-1; 7 bases line up with TRBD1. J lost 10 bases, V lost 5 bases, and 8 bases had no gene match. CDR1 and CDR2 (germline): SGHAT, FQDESV (reference sequence). The CDR3 consists of 13 residues. The CDR3 region is CASSANRGWEQFF. For the CDR3, the DNA is TGTGCCAGCAGCGCAAACAGGGGCTGGGAGCAGTTCTTC.

This chain connects TRBV15 to TRBJ1-3, with TRBD1 identical over 11 bases. CDR1 is LNHNV, CDR2 YYDKDF, per germline (reference sequence). CDR3 size: 19 residues. V gave up 1 base and J gave up 4 bases; unmatched junction bases: 12. As DNA, the CDR3 is TGTGCCACCAGCAGAGCGGAAGCCGGACAGGGGGCGCGGGGAAACACCATATATTTT. Amino acids: CATSRAEAGQGARGNTIYF.

The J gene is TRBJ2-3, the V gene TRBV9; weak D call: TRBD1 (5 bases). The CDR3 is 14 residues long. Per germline, CDR1 SGDLS and CDR2 YYNGEE. V was trimmed by 4 bases and J by 6 bases, leaving 15 bases between them. CDR3 nucleotide sequence: TGTGCCAGCAGCCCCGCAGGGATAGGGGATACGCAGTATTTT. Its protein is CASSPAGIGDTQYF. Full variable domain (outside the CDR3, taken from reference TRBV9 and TRBJ2-3): DSGVTQTPKHLITATGQRVTLRCSPRSGDLSVYWYQQSLDQGLQFLIQYYNGEERAKGNILERFSAQQFPDLHSELNLSSLELGDSALYFCASSPAGIGDTQYFGPGTRLTVL.

This clone was found once. The conserved phenylalanine or tryptophan is not found at the CDR3 terminus, so this likely reflects a read error. The V call is TRBV6-5, the J call TRBJ1-3; maybe TRBD1 (6 bases). CDR3 size: 14 residues. Germline-derived CDR1 and CDR2 are MNHEY and SVGAGI. CDR3 loop: CASSIGQSGNTIYL. CDR3 DNA: TGCGCCAGCAGTATCGGACAGTCTGGAAACACCATATATCTT.

In the case of this clone: The sample has other DNA sequences that encode this CDR3 too. The chain uses TRBV11-2 and TRBJ1-2; TRBD1 matches at 8 bases. Germline lookup yields CDR1 SGHAT and CDR2 FQNNGV. The CDR3 has 13 amino acids. The J segment lost 5 bases and the V segment lost 5 bases, leaving 4 bases of the junction unmatched. The DNA of the CDR3 is TGTGCCAGCAGCCCCGACAGGGGATATGGCTACACCTTC. Translation gives CASSPDRGYGYTF.

The rearrangement uses TRBV18 and TRBJ2-7; possibly TRBD1 for D (6 bases). CDR1 is KGHSH and CDR2 is LQKENI in the germline V gene. V was clipped by 2 bases and J by 5 bases, with 10 bases between them. The CDR3 totals 13 residues. The DNA for the CDR3 is TGTGCCAGCTCACCAAAACAGGGAAACGAGCAGTACTTC. This translates into CASSPKQGNEQYF. The whole variable domain, filled in from reference TRBV18 and TRBJ2-7, reads NAGVMQNPRHLVRRRGQEARLRCSPMKGHSHVYWYRQLPEEGLKFMVYLQKENIIDESGMPKERFSAEFPKEGPSILRIQQVVRGDSAAYFCASSPKQGNEQYFGPGTRLTVT.

This chain links TRBV30 with TRBJ2-7, with TRBD2 matching 9 bases. J gave up 7 bases and V 0 bases, and 13 bases lay outside the gene matches. The CDR3 totals 16 residues. Germline values: CDR1 GTSNPN, CDR2 SVGIG (reference sequence). CDR3: CAWSVLKAGGPGEQYF. The CDR3 DNA follows: TGTGCCTGGAGTGTACTGAAGGCGGGAGGGCCGGGGGAGCAGTACTTC.

This clone was counted only a few times. The chain combines TRBV9 with TRBJ1-1, with D possibly TRBD1 on 5 matching bases. The CDR3 runs to 16 residues. V lost 0 bases and J 0 bases, leaving 12 bases between the germline ends. Germline V gene sequence: CDR1 SGDLS, CDR2 YYNGEE. CDR3 in DNA: TGTGCCAGCAGCGTAGGGGGGGGTCTTATGAACACTGAAGCTTTCTTT. Translated: CASSVGGGLMNTEAFF. Looking up the rest from reference TRBV9 and TRBJ1-1 gives the full variable domain: DSGVTQTPKHLITATGQRVTLRCSPRSGDLSVYWYQQSLDQGLQFLIQYYNGEERAKGNILERFSAQQFPDLHSELNLSSLELGDSALYFCASSVGGGLMNTEAFFGQGTRLTVV.

This clone occurred a few times. The V gene is TRBV4-1, the J gene TRBJ1-6, with 9 bases matching TRBD1. This CDR3 comprises 18 residues. The V and J ends lost 2 bases and 6 bases, in that order; junction bases with no gene match: 11. CDR1 and CDR2 from the germline V gene are MGHRA and YSYEKL. CDR3 residues: CASSQYRQGTGRNSPLHF. The CDR3 nucleotides read TGCGCCAGCAGCCAATATAGACAGGGGACAGGGCGTAATTCACCCCTCCACTTT.

This chain connects TRBV6-5 to TRBJ2-2; 7 nucleotides match TRBD2. Germline loops: CDR1 MNHEY, CDR2 SVGAGI. Trimming cost V 5 bases and J 5 bases; bases outside gene matches: 5. The CDR3 runs 14 residues. DNA for the CDR3: TGTGCCAGCAGTAAGCGGGACTTTACCGGGGAGCTGTTTTTT. Translation: CASSKRDFTGELFF.

V and J are TRBV10-2 and TRBJ1-5; 7 bases line up with TRBD1. The germline CDR1 and CDR2 sequences are WSHSY and SAAADI. This CDR3 region has 13 residues. With V trimmed by 7 bases and J by 3 bases, 3 bases remained unmatched. This CDR3 reads CASKGQTNQPQHF. The CDR3 nucleotides read TGCGCCAGCAAGGGACAGACCAATCAGCCCCAGCATTTT.

V gene TRBV5-1 combines with J gene TRBJ2-1; D gene unclear. Germline assignment: CDR1 SGHRS and CDR2 YFSETQ. This CDR3 has 15 amino acids. V lost 0 bases to trimming and J lost 2 bases, with 9 bases between them. The CDR3 protein is CASSLAGYPYNEQFF. The CDR3 coding sequence is TGCGCCAGCAGCTTGGCCGGGTATCCCTACAATGAGCAGTTCTTC.

The genes are TRBV9 and TRBJ2-7; D is unresolved. Trimming shortened V by 0 bases and J by 10 bases, and 11 bases separated the two germline ends. Looked up from germline, CDR1 is SGDLS and CDR2 is YYNGEE. This CDR3 contains 12 residues. The CDR3 reads CASSVGAGYQYF. CDR3 DNA sequence: TGTGCCAGCAGCGTAGGGGCAGGCTATCAGTACTTC.

The CDR3 DNA reads as TGTGCCAGCAGCAAACCGGGACAAAATACTAGCGAGGCCCTCTACGAGCAGTACTTC. Protein: CASSKPGQNTSEALYEQYF. V is TRBV5-5 and J is TRBJ2-7; a possible D gene is TRBD2 (7 bases). The CDR3 spans 19 residues. V was shortened by 4 bases and J by 3 bases, with 29 bases between the two germline ends. Germline loops: CDR1 SGHKS, CDR2 YYEKEE (reference sequence).

V and J are TRBV5-1 and TRBJ2-5, with D possibly matching TRBD2 (5 bases). Trimming took off 4 bases at V and 2 bases at J, with 12 bases between the two ends. Germline values: CDR1 SGHRS, CDR2 YFSETQ. CDR3 size: 14 residues. The CDR3: CASSPDSNQETQYF. CDR3 bases: TGCGCCAGCAGCCCGGACTCTAATCAAGAGACCCAGTACTTC.

The CDR3 reads CASSLEGNSGANVLTF. The CDR3 nucleotides are TGCGCCAGCAGCTTGGAGGGGAACTCTGGGGCCAACGTCCTGACTTTC. The chain recombines TRBV5-1 with TRBJ2-6, with D possibly being TRBD1 (5 bases). With 0 bases removed from V and 0 bases from J, the gap between germline ends came to 7 bases. This CDR3 is 16 amino acids long. Germline values: CDR1 SGHRS, CDR2 YFSETQ. The variable domain in full, with the rest retrieved from reference TRBV5-1 and TRBJ2-6, is KAGVTQTPRYLIKTRGQQVTLSCSPISGHRSVSWYQQTPGQGLQFLFEYFSETQRNKGNFPGRFSGRQFSNSRSEMNVSTLELGDSALYLCASSLEGNSGANVLTFGAGSRLTVL.

This sequence joins TRBV9 and TRBJ2-1, with D maybe TRBD1 (6 bases). In germline, CDR1 is SGDLS, CDR2 YYNGEE. V shed 2 bases and J shed 2 bases, with 8 bases lying between them. The CDR3 totals 14 residues. DNA for the CDR3: TGTGCCAGCAGCGTCGGGGACACCTACAATGAGCAGTTCTTC. Protein: CASSVGDTYNEQFF. Using reference TRBV9 and TRBJ2-1 for the parts outside the CDR3, the full variable domain is DSGVTQTPKHLITATGQRVTLRCSPRSGDLSVYWYQQSLDQGLQFLIQYYNGEERAKGNILERFSAQQFPDLHSELNLSSLELGDSALYFCASSVGDTYNEQFFGPGTRLTVL.

V usage is TRBV28 and J usage is TRBJ1-2; 9 bases are shared with TRBD1. Germline V gives CDR1 MDHEN, CDR2 SYDVKM. V gave up 5 bases and J gave up 4 bases; unmatched junction bases: 5. The CDR3 contains 14 residues. CDR3 protein: CASSRGQGSYGYTF. The CDR3 DNA is TGTGCCAGCAGTCGGGGACAGGGAAGCTATGGCTACACCTTC.

The chain carries TRBV6-1 and TRBJ2-7, with TRBD2 matching 7 bases. The CDR3 spans 14 residues. In germline, CDR1 is MNHNS, CDR2 SASEGT. Trimming at V came to 6 bases and at J to 6 bases, leaving 11 bases not matched to a gene. The CDR3 region has the DNA TGTGCCAGCAGCCGGGGGGAGATCCGAAGCGAGCAGTACTTC. Its translation is CASSRGEIRSEQYF.

The chain employs TRBV29-1 and TRBJ2-7; a possible D gene is TRBD1 (6 bases). CDR3 length equals 14 residues. V dropped 1 base and J dropped 2 bases, with 12 bases sitting between them. CDR1 is SQVTM and CDR2 is ANQGSEA in the germline V gene. The CDR3 is CSVEGDTPTYEQYF. The CDR3 DNA reads as TGCAGCGTTGAAGGGGACACTCCCACCTACGAGCAGTACTTC.

V gene TRBV5-8 combines with J gene TRBJ2-1; TRBD2 aligns across 10 bases. Looked up from germline, CDR1 is SGHTS and CDR2 is YDEGEE. V was clipped by 4 bases and J by 3 bases; unmatched bases: 7. The CDR3 consists of 16 residues. In DNA, the CDR3 is TGTGCCAGCAGCCTATCGGGACTAGCGCTCTACAATGAGCAGTTCTTC. Translating gives CASSLSGLALYNEQFF.